What follows describes a single T cell receptor (beta chain). Its antigen is not known. The data originate from a study of vaccination effects on CD4 cells after COVID-19. Study overall: Pools of viral peptides were used by the ViraFEST assay to expand antigen-specific CD4+ T cells ahead of sequencing. Wells containing approximately 2 million PBMC each were cultured with about 9 IU/ml IL-2 and about 10 ug/ml peptides.

Subsequent to 10 days of culture, CD4+ T cells were isolated. Vaccine recipients lacked prior SARS-CoV-2 infection and had negative nucleocapsid antibodies. At days 3 and 7, half of the medium was exchanged for IL-2 medium. The method was immunoSEQ multiplex PCR; TCRdb's version includes in-frame clones alone and lacks a portion of them. The sample has approximately 58,000 clones, roughly 80% seen once. Germline CDR1 SGHRS, CDR2 YFSETQ. The V end lost 5 bases, the J end lost 3 bases, and 17 bases lay between the germline ends. The CDR3 sequence is 16 residues long. The V gene is TRBV5-1, the J gene TRBJ1-4; no firm D call. The input for sequencing was CD4+ T cells from PBMCs cultured without peptide, taken before COVID-19 vaccination. This clonotype was obtained from a human donor who received a COVID-19 vaccine. CDR3: CASSLTKVGSNEKLFF. CDR3 DNA: TGCGCCAGCAGTCTGACGAAAGTAGGTTCTAATGAAAAACTGTTTTTT.